This section outlines one TCR beta chain sequence together with its context. The antigen is not known. This CDR3 is built from 16 residues. Trimming removed 2 bases from V and 5 bases from J; junction bases left unmatched: 7. CDR1 is SEHNR and CDR2 is FQNEAQ in the germline V gene (reference sequence). The data were obtained in a study of cytomegalovirus exposure and HLA in healthy donors. PCR employed 60 Vbeta and 13 Jbeta primers. Generated by immunoSEQ multiplex PCR, the TCRdb table keeps only in-frame clones and is missing some. The table has about 170,000 clones, about 82% seen once; the top ten hold approximately 2.3%. General observations from the study: HLA allele associations emerged for about 16,000 TCR beta sequences in a later analysis, at 0.05 false discovery rate. TCR beta V segments were, for the most part, productive about 87% or about 30% of the time in an earlier analysis. Later analysis demonstrated an association between a missense DCLRE1C variant and TCR beta V- and J-gene trimming.

This TCR was recovered from a male donor in good health and CMV-seronegative. The rearrangement links TRBV7-9 to TRBJ2-7; the match to TRBD1 covers 12 bases. Sequencing was carried out using PBMCs. Here the CDR3 reads CASSLSRDRGRDEQYF. CDR3 coding DNA: TGTGCCAGCAGCTTAAGCCGGGACAGGGGGCGAGACGAGCAGTACTTC.